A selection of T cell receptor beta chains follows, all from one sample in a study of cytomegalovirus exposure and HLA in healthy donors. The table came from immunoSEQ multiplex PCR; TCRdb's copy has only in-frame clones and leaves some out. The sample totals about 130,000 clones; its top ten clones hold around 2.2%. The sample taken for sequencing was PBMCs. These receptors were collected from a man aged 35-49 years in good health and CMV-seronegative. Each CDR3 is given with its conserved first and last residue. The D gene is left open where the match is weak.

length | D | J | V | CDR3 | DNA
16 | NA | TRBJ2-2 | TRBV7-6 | CASSLGQTANTGELFF | TGTGCCAGCAGCTTAGGACAGACCGCGAACACCGGGGAGCTGTTTTTT
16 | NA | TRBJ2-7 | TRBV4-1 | CASSQASAGISYEQYF | TGCGCCAGCAGCCAAGCGTCGGCAGGGATCTCCTACGAGCAGTACTTC
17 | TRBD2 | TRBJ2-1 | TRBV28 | CASSSPLAGGPLDEQFF | TGTGCCAGCAGTTCCCCATTAGCGGGAGGGCCTTTGGATGAGCAGTTCTTC
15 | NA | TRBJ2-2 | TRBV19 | CASSISGQRAGELFF | TGTGCCAGCAGTATATCAGGACAGAGGGCAGGGGAGCTGTTTTTT
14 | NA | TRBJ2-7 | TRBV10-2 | CASTSAERNYEQYF | TGCGCCAGCACTAGCGCGGAGCGAAACTACGAGCAGTACTTC
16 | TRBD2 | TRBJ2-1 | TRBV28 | CASSSLAGGPENEQFF | TGTGCCAGCAGTTCTTTAGCGGGAGGGCCGGAAAATGAGCAGTTCTTC
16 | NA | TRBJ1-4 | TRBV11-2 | CASRSSYRAANEKLFF | TGTGCCAGCAGGTCCTCCTACAGGGCGGCTAATGAAAAACTGTTTTTT
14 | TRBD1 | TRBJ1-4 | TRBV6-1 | CASRGGQRNEKLFF | TGTGCCAGCAGGGGGGGACAGAGAAATGAAAAACTGTTTTTT
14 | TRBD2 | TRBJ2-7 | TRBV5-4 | CASSYGRPSYEQYF | TGTGCCAGCAGCTACGGGAGGCCCTCCTACGAGCAGTACTTC
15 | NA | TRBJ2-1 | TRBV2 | CASTRERSSYNEQFF | TGTGCCAGTACCCGGGAGCGGAGCTCCTACAATGAGCAGTTCTTC
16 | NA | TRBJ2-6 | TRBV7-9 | CASSPLTISGANVLTF | TGTGCCAGCAGCCCCCTCACAATTTCTGGGGCCAACGTCCTGACTTTC
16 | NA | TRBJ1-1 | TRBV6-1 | CASSEAWAGWSPEAFF | TGTGCCAGCAGTGAAGCGTGGGCGGGGTGGAGCCCTGAAGCTTTCTTT
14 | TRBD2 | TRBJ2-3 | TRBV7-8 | CASSHRTSGRAQYF | TGTGCCAGCAGCCACCGGACTAGCGGGAGGGCGCAGTATTTT
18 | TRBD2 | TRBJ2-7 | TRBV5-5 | CASSLAYVWTSGTYEQYF | TGTGCCAGCAGCTTGGCCTACGTCTGGACTAGCGGTACCTACGAGCAGTACTTC
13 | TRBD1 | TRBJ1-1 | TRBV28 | CASRRQGSPEAFF | TGTGCCAGCAGAAGACAGGGGTCCCCTGAAGCTTTCTTT
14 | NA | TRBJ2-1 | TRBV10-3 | CAISDGGPYNEQFF | TGTGCCATCAGTGACGGCGGGCCCTACAATGAGCAGTTCTTC
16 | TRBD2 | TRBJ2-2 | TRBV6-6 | CASRPQGTSRSGELFF | TGTGCCAGCAGACCCCAAGGGACTAGCCGGTCCGGGGAGCTGTTTTTT
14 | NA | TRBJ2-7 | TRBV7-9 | CASSLGSRGYEQYF | TGTGCCAGCAGCTTAGGGAGTCGGGGTTACGAGCAGTACTTC
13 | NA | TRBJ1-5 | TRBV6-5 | CASSWRRQEAQHF | TGTGCCAGCAGTTGGCGTCGCCAGGAAGCCCAGCATTTT
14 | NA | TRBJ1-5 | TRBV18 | CASSPRGEGQPQHF | TGTGCCAGCTCACCACGGGGGGAGGGACAGCCCCAGCATTTT
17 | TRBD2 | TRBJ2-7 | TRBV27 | CASSLSRASGLYYEQYF | TGTGCCAGCAGTTTAAGCAGGGCTAGCGGGCTTTACTACGAGCAGTACTTC
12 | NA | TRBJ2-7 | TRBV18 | CASSQDRYEQYF | TGTGCCAGCTCGCAAGACAGGTACGAGCAGTACTTC
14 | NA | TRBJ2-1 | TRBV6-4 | CASSEEGARSEQFF | TGTGCCAGCAGTGAGGAGGGGGCGCGAAGTGAGCAGTTCTTC
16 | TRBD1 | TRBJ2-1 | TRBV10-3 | CAISELRTGEVNEQFF | TGTGCCATCAGTGAGCTTAGGACAGGGGAGGTCAATGAGCAGTTCTTC
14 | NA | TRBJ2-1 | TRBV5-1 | CASSVDRAGGEQFF | TGCGCCAGCAGCGTGGACAGGGCGGGAGGTGAGCAGTTCTTC
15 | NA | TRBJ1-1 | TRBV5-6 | CASSSVGQLNTEAFF | TGTGCCAGCAGCTCGGTGGGGCAGTTGAACACTGAAGCTTTCTTT
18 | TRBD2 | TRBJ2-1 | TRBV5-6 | CASSFSAGGPGSYNEQFF | TGTGCCAGCAGCTTCTCAGCGGGAGGGCCTGGGTCCTACAATGAGCAGTTCTTC
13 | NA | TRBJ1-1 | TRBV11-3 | CASSLDRRDKAFF | TGTGCCAGCAGCTTAGATAGGAGGGATAAAGCTTTCTTT
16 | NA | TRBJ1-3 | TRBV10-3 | CAISFQGTGPGNTIYF | TGTGCCATCAGTTTTCAGGGTACGGGTCCTGGAAACACCATATATTTT
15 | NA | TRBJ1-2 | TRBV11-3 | CASSSGPSGAYGYTF | TGTGCCAGCAGCTCAGGACCGTCTGGGGCCTATGGCTACACCTTC
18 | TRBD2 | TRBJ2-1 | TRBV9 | CASSVKAGEWEGGNEQFF | TGTGCCAGCAGCGTCAAAGCGGGAGAGTGGGAAGGGGGGAATGAGCAGTTCTTC
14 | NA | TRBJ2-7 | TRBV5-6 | CASSLPGLTYEQYF | TGTGCCAGCAGCCTACCGGGTCTTACCTACGAGCAGTACTTC
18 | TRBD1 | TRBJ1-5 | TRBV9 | CASSEIDTGTERDQPQHF | TGTGCCAGCAGCGAAATTGACACCGGGACAGAGAGGGATCAGCCCCAGCATTTT
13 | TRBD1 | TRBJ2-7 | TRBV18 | CASSRGQDYEQYF | TGTGCCAGCTCCCGAGGACAGGACTACGAGCAGTACTTC
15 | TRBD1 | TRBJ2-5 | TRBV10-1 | CASSESGQGRETQYF | TGCGCCAGCAGTGAGTCAGGACAGGGGCGGGAGACCCAGTACTTC
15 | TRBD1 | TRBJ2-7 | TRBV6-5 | CASSYRGQGLYEQYF | TGTGCCAGCAGTTACCGGGGACAGGGCCTGTACGAGCAGTACTTC
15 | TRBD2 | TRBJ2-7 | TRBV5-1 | CASSLGTSEYYEQYF | TGCGCCAGCAGCCTCGGGACTAGCGAGTACTACGAGCAGTACTTC
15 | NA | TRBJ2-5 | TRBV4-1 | CASSRTTLPQETQYF | TGCGCCAGCAGCCGAACTACATTGCCTCAAGAGACCCAGTACTTC
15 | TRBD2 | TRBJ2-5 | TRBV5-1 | CASSLSLLAGETQYF | TGCGCCAGCAGCTTGTCCCTACTAGCGGGAGAGACCCAGTACTTC
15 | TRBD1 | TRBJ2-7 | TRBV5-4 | CASSSPARGHNEQYF | TGTGCCAGCAGCTCTCCCGCCAGGGGGCATAACGAGCAGTACTTC